Shown below are 14 T cell receptor beta chains from a single sample sequenced in a study of blood T cells in healthy people across ages. A sample-barcoded 5' primer and a J-beta primer mix were used in a second PCR of roughly 6 to 11 cycles. TCRdb independently ran MiXCR on the 5' RACE reads; one entry per CDR3 protein. This table has 1.5 million to 2 million distinct CDR3 sequences, less than 50% appearing once. Sequencing was done on a sample of blood. Source of these receptors: a woman aged 40 to 50 in good health.

This clonotype was detected a few times. V and J are TRBV4-2 and TRBJ1-2, with D hard to call. CDR1 LGHNA and CDR2 YNFKEQ come from the germline V gene. This CDR3 region has 16 residues. Between the trimmed V and J ends, which lost 1 base and 2 bases, there was a span of 14 bases. In nucleotides, the CDR3 is TGTGCCAGCAGCCAAGTCGCCGAGAGCACGAACTATGGCTACACCTTC. It encodes CASSQVAESTNYGYTF.

A few counts support this clonotype. This chain links TRBV3-1 with TRBJ2-7; D not resolved. Germline CDR1 and CDR2: LGHDT and YNNKEL (reference sequence). The CDR3 is made up of 15 amino acids. V was cut by 2 bases and J by 0 bases, with 11 bases left in between. For the CDR3, the DNA is TGTGCCAGCAGCCAAATTGCCTCTGACTCCTACGAGCAGTACTTC. This codes for CASSQIASDSYEQYF.

The V call is TRBV12-3 or TRBV12-4, the J call TRBJ1-6; D not certain. V was trimmed by 4 bases and J by 8 bases, leaving 6 bases between them. This CDR3 is built from 12 residues. The CDR3 sequence: CASSSLHSPLHF. The CDR3 DNA reads TGTGCCAGCAGTTCTCTTCATTCACCCCTCCACTTT.

V usage is TRBV10-3 and J usage is TRBJ1-2, with unresolved D. The V gene's germline CDR1 is ENHRY and CDR2 SYGVKD. CDR3 length: 12 residues. V lost 2 bases and J 6 bases, leaving 7 bases between the germline ends. In DNA, the CDR3 is TGTGCCATCAGTGAGAACGGGGATGGCTACACCTTC. Translating gives CAISENGDGYTF.

The chain employs TRBV20-1 and TRBJ2-7; D not certain. The V end lost 0 bases, the J end lost 10 bases, and 13 bases lay between the germline ends. The CDR3 has 12 residues. Germline V gene sequence: CDR1 DFQATT, CDR2 SNEGSKA (reference sequence). This chain's CDR3 is CSARDRLPPQYF. The CDR3 nucleotides are TGCAGTGCTAGAGATCGACTCCCACCCCAGTACTTC.

This clonotype has only a few counts. The chain has TRBV10-3 and TRBJ1-1; the match to TRBD1 covers 7 bases. This CDR3 has 14 residues. After removal of 7 bases from V and 1 base from J, the junction contained 6 bases not matched to a gene. CDR1 and CDR2 from the germline V gene are ENHRY and SYGVKD. CDR3 amino acids: CAIKPGQQNTEAFF. CDR3 sequence (DNA): TGTGCCATCAAACCGGGACAGCAGAACACTGAAGCTTTCTTT.

This clonotype was counted between two and nine times. A read error may account for a junction end that differs from germline. The chain is built from TRBV5-1 and TRBJ1-2, with TRBD1 identical over 9 bases. The CDR3 contains 14 residues. Germline CDR1 is SGHRS and CDR2 is YFSETQ. The CDR3 nucleotides are TGTGCCAGCAGCTCCACAGGGGGCGACTATGGCTACACCTTC. It is translated as CASSSTGGDYGYTF.

This clonotype was recorded a few times. The rearrangement uses TRBV7-2 and TRBJ1-5; D remains unclear. Trimming shortened V by 8 bases and J by 6 bases, and 2 bases separated the two germline ends. This CDR3 is built from 9 residues. Germline CDR1 reads SGHTA; CDR2 reads FQGNSA. The CDR3 DNA sequence: TGTGCCAGCGCTCAGCCCCAGCATTTT. It yields the protein CASAQPQHF.

At least ten counts were recorded for this clonotype. This chain joins TRBV12-3 or TRBV12-4 and TRBJ2-5, with 7 bases that match TRBD2. J lost 4 bases, V lost 6 bases, and 5 bases had no gene match. CDR3 length equals 13 residues. The CDR3: CASSLSGVETQYF. DNA for the CDR3: TGTGCCAGCAGCCTCAGCGGGGTAGAGACCCAGTACTTC.

The table lists this clonotype with a count of one. The V and J genes are TRBV20-1 and TRBJ2-7; TRBD1 matches at 10 bases. Trimming removed 3 bases from V and 9 bases from J; junction bases left unmatched: 8. Germline CDR1 reads DFQATT; CDR2 reads SNEGSKA (reference sequence). This CDR3 region has 13 residues. The DNA for the CDR3 is TGCAGTGCTAGGAAGACAGGGGGCGCGGGGCAGTACTTC. Protein sequence: CSARKTGGAGQYF.

The CDR3 here is CATKTNTDTQYF. CDR3 bases: TGTGCCACCAAGACCAACACAGATACGCAGTATTTT. J is TRBJ2-3 and V is TRBV6-2 or TRBV6-3; D remains unclear. The CDR3 loop spans 12 amino acids. Germline loops: CDR1 MNHEY, CDR2 SVGEGT. Deletions cut 10 bases from V and 2 bases from J, with 10 bases between.

This clonotype was counted a few times. As DNA, the CDR3 is TGTGCCAGCAGTTTACTAGCCTCCGGGGAGCTGTTTTTT. Its protein product is CASSLLASGELFF. The chain uses TRBV27 and TRBJ2-2; weak D call: TRBD2 (5 bases). Trimming shortened V by 2 bases and J by 6 bases, and 7 bases separated the two germline ends. There are 13 residues in the CDR3. Germline V gene lookup returns CDR1 MNHEY and CDR2 SMNVEV (reference sequence).

There are a few counts of this clonotype. This sequence joins TRBV6-2 or TRBV6-3 and TRBJ2-5; no clear D. Trimming left V 2 bases short and J 9 bases short, with 16 bases between. This CDR3 contains 14 residues. The V gene's germline CDR1 is MNHEY and CDR2 SVGEGT. The DNA of the CDR3 is TGTGCCAGCAGTTACGTTCAGAGGCCCGTAGCCCAGTACTTC. As protein: CASSYVQRPVAQYF.

This sequence joins TRBV20-1 and TRBJ1-5; tentative D call: TRBD1 (5 bases). From germline, CDR1 is DFQATT and CDR2 SNEGSKA (reference sequence). CDR3 size: 15 residues. Trimming pared 0 bases from V and 3 bases from J, leaving 12 bases between. The CDR3 DNA follows: TGCAGTGCTAGAGACAACAGGAGGATCAATCAGCCCCAGCATTTT. Encoded protein: CSARDNRRINQPQHF.